This TCR beta chain was identified during a study of T cell clones after liver transplantation. Study-wide background: Samples came pre-transplant, pre-randomization before withdrawal, and post-randomization after withdrawal ended. Study findings and constraints: Post-transplant time points were not standardized, so conclusions are preliminary.

Notes on this clone: Its specificity is unknown.

Produced via immunoSEQ multiplex PCR; TCRdb's table is partial and in-frame only. Of 90,000 to 120,000 clones in the sample, around 83% were seen once. Germline assignment: CDR1 SEHNR and CDR2 FQNEAQ (reference sequence). The CDR3 spans 12 residues. Trimming stripped 5 bases from V and 2 bases from J, with 5 bases between. The TCR comes from a human donor who received a liver transplant. The specimen was CD4+ T cells from blood, collected before liver transplant. The chain recombines TRBV7-9 with TRBJ2-3; D unclear. The CDR3 spells CASSPTTDTQYF. The CDR3 DNA follows: TGTGCCAGCAGCCCGACCACAGATACGCAGTATTTT.